The 11 T cell receptor beta chains listed next were all sequenced from one sample in a study of T cell responses to AZD1222 COVID-19 vaccine. Sequencing was performed with immunoSEQ multiplex PCR; in TCRdb, only in-frame clones are kept and a portion is missing. This sample carries tens of thousands of clones, over 75% of them seen once, and the ten largest clones take roughly 21%. The sample here was peripheral blood, taken on day 0 of AZD1222 vaccination. The receptors were sampled from an adult in good health.

J is TRBJ2-7 and V is TRBV2; 9 positions match TRBD2. The germline V gene encodes CDR1 SNHLY and CDR2 FYNNEI. This CDR3 has 11 amino acids. The V and J ends lost 7 bases and 7 bases, in that order; junction bases with no gene match: 2. In nucleotides, the CDR3 is TGTGCCAGCAAAGCGGGAGGAGAGCAGTACTTC. Residues: CASKAGGEQYF.

The chain uses TRBV18 and TRBJ1-5; possibly TRBD1 for D (5 bases). Germline V lookup: CDR1 KGHSH, CDR2 LQKENI. The CDR3 spans 13 residues. The V and J ends lost 3 bases and 7 bases respectively, with 10 bases between them. The CDR3 DNA reads TGTGCCAGCTCACCTGGTGGACAACAGCCCCAGCATTTT. Translated: CASSPGGQQPQHF.

The rearrangement uses TRBV25-1 and TRBJ2-2; D perhaps matches TRBD1 (5 bases). V was pared by 2 bases and J by 1 base, with 8 bases between. The CDR3 extends over 15 amino acids. CDR1 is MGHDK and CDR2 is SYGVNS in the germline V gene. The chain's CDR3 is CASSEVDKNTGELFF. The CDR3 nucleotides are TGTGCCAGCAGTGAAGTGGACAAGAACACCGGGGAGCTGTTTTTT.

V and J are TRBV6-1 and TRBJ1-5, with TRBD1 identical over 8 bases. This CDR3 has 16 residues. The V segment lost 3 bases and the J segment 0 bases; nucleotides outside the gene matches: 4. CDR1 and CDR2 (germline): MNHNS, SASEGT. CDR3 sequence (DNA): TGTGCCAGCAGTGACAGGGGGCTTTATAGCAATCAGCCCCAGCATTTT. This sequence encodes CASSDRGLYSNQPQHF.

The chain joins TRBV15 to TRBJ1-5, with no clear D. Trimming pared 0 bases from V and 4 bases from J, leaving 10 bases between. The germline CDR1 and CDR2 sequences are LNHNV and YYDKDF (reference sequence). This CDR3 is built from 15 residues. The CDR3 spells CATSRDRSENQPQHF. The DNA of the CDR3 is TGTGCCACCAGCAGAGATCGGTCAGAGAATCAGCCCCAGCATTTT.

This clone was counted between two and nine times. V gene TRBV5-1 combines with J gene TRBJ2-3, with D possibly TRBD1 on 6 matching bases. The V gene's germline CDR1 is SGHRS and CDR2 YFSETQ. The CDR3 is 15 amino acids. V shed 1 base and J shed 2 bases, with 11 bases lying between them. CDR3 DNA: TGCGCCAGCAGCTTGCCGACAGGAACCACAGATACGCAGTATTTT. This gives the protein CASSLPTGTTDTQYF.

In this sample, this clone turned up a few times. The gene calls are TRBV27 and TRBJ1-5, with 8 bases that match TRBD1. The CDR3 runs 14 residues. CDR1 is MNHEY and CDR2 is SMNVEV in the germline V gene (reference sequence). After removal of 9 bases from V and 4 bases from J, the junction contained 8 bases not matched to a gene. The CDR3 region has the DNA TGTGCCAGGATGACAGGGGTCGGAAATCAGCCCCAGCATTTT. It codes for CARMTGVGNQPQHF.

This chain links TRBV5-6 with TRBJ1-2; unclear D gene. V gave up 2 bases and J gave up 4 bases, with 21 bases separating them. CDR3 length: 17 residues. Germline loops: CDR1 SGHDT, CDR2 YYEEEE. The CDR3 coding sequence is TGTGCCAGCAGCTTAATCAGCCTAGTTAGTCAGACCTATGGCTACACCTTC. This gives the protein CASSLISLVSQTYGYTF.

This chain links TRBV6-5 with TRBJ1-2; D possibly corresponds to TRBD1 (5 bases). Germline CDR1 and CDR2: MNHEY and SVGAGI. The CDR3 is 14 amino acids. Between the trimmed V and J ends, which lost 10 bases and 4 bases, there was a span of 19 bases. CDR3 in amino acids: CATLRSFGGYGYTF. The CDR3 region has the DNA TGTGCCACCCTCCGCTCCTTCGGGGGCTATGGCTACACCTTC.

This chain connects TRBV19 to TRBJ2-7, with 7 bases matching TRBD1. CDR1 and CDR2 (germline): LNHDA, SQIVND (reference sequence). The CDR3 is made up of 13 amino acids. The V and J ends lost 6 bases and 2 bases, in that order; junction bases with no gene match: 4. In DNA, the CDR3 is TGTGCCAGTAGGTTAGGGACAGCCTACGAGCAGTACTTC. Protein: CASRLGTAYEQYF.

The V call is TRBV19, the J call TRBJ1-4, with D hard to call. The V and J ends lost 3 bases and 0 bases respectively, with 14 bases between them. The CDR3 is made up of 17 amino acids. The germline V gene encodes CDR1 LNHDA and CDR2 SQIVND (reference sequence). The CDR3: CASSISRSRATNEKLFF. DNA for the CDR3: TGTGCCAGTAGTATCTCCAGGAGCCGTGCAACTAATGAAAAACTGTTTTTT.